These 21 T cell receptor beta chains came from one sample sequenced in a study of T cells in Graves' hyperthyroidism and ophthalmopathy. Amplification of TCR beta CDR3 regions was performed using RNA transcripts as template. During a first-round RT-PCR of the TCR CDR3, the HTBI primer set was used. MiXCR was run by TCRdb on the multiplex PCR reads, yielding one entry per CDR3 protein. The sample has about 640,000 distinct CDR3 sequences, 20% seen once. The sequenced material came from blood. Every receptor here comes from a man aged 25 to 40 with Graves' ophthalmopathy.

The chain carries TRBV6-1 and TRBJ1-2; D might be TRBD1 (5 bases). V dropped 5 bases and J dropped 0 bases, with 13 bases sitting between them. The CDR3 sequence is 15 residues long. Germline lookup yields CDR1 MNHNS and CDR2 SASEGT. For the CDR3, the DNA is TGTGCCAGCAGTCAGACCGGAGGGGCTAACTATGGCTACACCTTC. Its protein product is CASSQTGGANYGYTF.

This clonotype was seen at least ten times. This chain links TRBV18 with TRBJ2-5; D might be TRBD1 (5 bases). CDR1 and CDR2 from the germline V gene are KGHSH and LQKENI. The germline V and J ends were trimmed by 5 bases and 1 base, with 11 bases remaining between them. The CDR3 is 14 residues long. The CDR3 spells CASSFDRTQETQYF. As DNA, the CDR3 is TGTGCCAGCTCATTCGACAGAACCCAAGAGACCCAGTACTTC.

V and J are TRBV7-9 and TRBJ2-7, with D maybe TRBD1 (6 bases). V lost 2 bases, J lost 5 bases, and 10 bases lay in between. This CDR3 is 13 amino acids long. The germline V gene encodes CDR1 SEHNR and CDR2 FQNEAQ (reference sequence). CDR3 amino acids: CASSLPGAHEQYF. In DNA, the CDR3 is TGTGCCAGCAGCTTACCAGGGGCTCACGAGCAGTACTTC.

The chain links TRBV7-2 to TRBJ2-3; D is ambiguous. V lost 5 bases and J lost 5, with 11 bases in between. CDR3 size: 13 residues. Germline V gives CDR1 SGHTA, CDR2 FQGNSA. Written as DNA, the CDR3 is TGTGCCAGCAGCCCTTCCTCGCGAGATACGCAGTATTTT. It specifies CASSPSSRDTQYF.

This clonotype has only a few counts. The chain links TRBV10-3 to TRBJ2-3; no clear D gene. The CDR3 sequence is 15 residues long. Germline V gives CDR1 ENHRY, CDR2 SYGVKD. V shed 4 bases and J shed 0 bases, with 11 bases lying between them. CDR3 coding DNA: TGTGCCATCAGTGGGTCCAAATCTAGCACAGATACGCAGTATTTT. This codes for CAISGSKSSTDTQYF.

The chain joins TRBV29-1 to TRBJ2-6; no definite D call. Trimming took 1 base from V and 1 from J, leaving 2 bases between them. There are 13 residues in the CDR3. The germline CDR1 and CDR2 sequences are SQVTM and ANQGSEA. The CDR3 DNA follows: TGCAGCGTTGAAGGGTCTGGGGCCAACGTCCTGACTTTC. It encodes CSVEGSGANVLTF. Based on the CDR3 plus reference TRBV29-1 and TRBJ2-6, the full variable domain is SAVISQKPSRDICQRGTSLTIQCQVDSQVTMMFWYRQQPGQSLTLIATANQGSEATYESGFVIDKFPISRPNLTFSTLTVSNMSPEDSSIYLCSVEGSGANVLTFGAGSRLTVL.

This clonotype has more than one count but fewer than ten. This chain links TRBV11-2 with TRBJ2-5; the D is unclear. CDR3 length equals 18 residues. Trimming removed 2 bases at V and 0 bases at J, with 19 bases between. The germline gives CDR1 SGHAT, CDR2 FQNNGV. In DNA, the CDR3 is TGTGCCAGCAGCTTAAATCCGCTTCCCTCGGCGAACCAAGAGACCCAGTACTTC. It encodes CASSLNPLPSANQETQYF.

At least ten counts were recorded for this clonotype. The CDR3 nucleotides are TGTGCCACCACTGACAGGGAAGCGGGAGACTATGGCTACACCTTC. Encoded protein: CATTDREAGDYGYTF. The genes are TRBV15 and TRBJ1-2, with TRBD1 matching 7 bases. Germline CDR1 reads LNHNV; CDR2 reads YYDKDF (reference sequence). J lost 3 bases, V lost 7 bases, and 11 bases had no gene match. The CDR3 extends over 15 amino acids.

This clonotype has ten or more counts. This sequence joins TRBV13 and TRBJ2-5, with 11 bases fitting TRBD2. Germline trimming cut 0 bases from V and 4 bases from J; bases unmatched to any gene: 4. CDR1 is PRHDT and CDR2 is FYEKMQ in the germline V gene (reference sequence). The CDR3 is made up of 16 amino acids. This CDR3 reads CASSLGLAGGRETQYF. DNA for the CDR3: TGTGCCAGCAGCTTAGGCTTAGCGGGAGGGCGAGAGACCCAGTACTTC. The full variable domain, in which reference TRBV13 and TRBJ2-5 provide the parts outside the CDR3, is AAGVIQSPRHLIKEKRETATLKCYPIPRHDTVYWYQQGPGQDPQFLISFYEKMQSDKGSIPDRFSAQQFSDYHSELNMSSLELGDSALYFCASSLGLAGGRETQYFGPGTRLLVL.

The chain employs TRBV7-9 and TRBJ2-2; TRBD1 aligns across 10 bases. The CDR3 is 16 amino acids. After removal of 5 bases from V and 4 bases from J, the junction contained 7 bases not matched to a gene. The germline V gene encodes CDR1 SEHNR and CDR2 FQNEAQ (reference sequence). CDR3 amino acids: CASSLNRDRGTGELFF. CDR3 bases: TGTGCCAGCAGCCTAAACCGGGACAGGGGCACCGGGGAGCTGTTTTTT.

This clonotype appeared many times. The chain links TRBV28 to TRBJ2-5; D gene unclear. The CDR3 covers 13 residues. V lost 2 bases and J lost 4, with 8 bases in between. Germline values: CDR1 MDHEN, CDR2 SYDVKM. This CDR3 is CASSLGVLETQYF. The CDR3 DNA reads TGTGCCAGCAGTTTAGGGGTTCTAGAGACCCAGTACTTC. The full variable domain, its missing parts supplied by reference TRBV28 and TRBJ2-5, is DVKVTQSSRYLVKRTGEKVFLECVQDMDHENMFWYRQDPGLGLRLIYFSYDVKMKEKGDIPEGYSVSREKKERFSLILESASTNQTSMYLCASSLGVLETQYFGPGTRLLVL.

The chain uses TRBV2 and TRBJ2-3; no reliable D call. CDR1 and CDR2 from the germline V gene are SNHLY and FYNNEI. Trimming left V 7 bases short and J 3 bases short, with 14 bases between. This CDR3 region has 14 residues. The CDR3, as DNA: TGTGCCAGCAAGAAGGGTTTCGCGACAGATACGCAGTATTTT. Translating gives CASKKGFATDTQYF.

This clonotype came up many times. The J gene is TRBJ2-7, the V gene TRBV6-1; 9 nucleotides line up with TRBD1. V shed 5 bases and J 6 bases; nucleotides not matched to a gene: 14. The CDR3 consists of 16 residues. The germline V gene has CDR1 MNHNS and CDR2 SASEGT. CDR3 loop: CASSYPTGTGFSEQYF. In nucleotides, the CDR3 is TGTGCCAGCAGTTATCCCACCGGGACAGGGTTTTCCGAGCAGTACTTC.

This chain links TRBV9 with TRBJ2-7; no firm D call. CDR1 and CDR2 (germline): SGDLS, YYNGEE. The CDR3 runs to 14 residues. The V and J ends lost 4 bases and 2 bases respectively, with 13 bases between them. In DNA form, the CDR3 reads TGTGCCAGCAGCCCCCTGAGCAGTACCTACGAGCAGTACTTC. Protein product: CASSPLSSTYEQYF.

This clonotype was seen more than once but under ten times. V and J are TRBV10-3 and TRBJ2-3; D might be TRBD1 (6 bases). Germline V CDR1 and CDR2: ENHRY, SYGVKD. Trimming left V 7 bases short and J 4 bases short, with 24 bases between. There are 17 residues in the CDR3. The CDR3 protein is CAIKGMAGLQGADTQYF. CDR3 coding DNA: TGTGCCATCAAAGGCATGGCCGGGTTACAGGGAGCAGATACGCAGTATTTT.

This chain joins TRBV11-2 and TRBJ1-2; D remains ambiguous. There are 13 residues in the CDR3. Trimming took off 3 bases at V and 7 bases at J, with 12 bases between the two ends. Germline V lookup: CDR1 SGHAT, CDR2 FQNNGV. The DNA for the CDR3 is TGTGCCAGCAGCTTGGGATGGGCGACTGGCTACACCTTC. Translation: CASSLGWATGYTF.

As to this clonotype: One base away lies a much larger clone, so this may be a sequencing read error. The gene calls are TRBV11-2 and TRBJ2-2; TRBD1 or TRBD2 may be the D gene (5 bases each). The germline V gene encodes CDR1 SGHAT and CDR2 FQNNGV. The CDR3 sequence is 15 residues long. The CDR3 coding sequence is TGTGCCGGCAGGATCGGGACGGCGAACACCGGGGAGCTGTTTTTT. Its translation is CAGRIGTANTGELFF.

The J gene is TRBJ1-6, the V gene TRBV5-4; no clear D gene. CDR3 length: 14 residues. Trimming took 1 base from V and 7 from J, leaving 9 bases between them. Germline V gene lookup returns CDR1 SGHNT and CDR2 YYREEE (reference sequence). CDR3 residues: CASSLLGVNSPLHF. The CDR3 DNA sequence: TGTGCCAGCAGCTTGCTCGGGGTAAATTCACCCCTCCACTTT.

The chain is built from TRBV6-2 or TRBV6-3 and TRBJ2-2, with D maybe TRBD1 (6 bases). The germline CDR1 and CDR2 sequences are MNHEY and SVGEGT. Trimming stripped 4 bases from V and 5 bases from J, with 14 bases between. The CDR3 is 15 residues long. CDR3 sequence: CASSSQGYGTGELFF. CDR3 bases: TGTGCCAGCAGTTCCCAGGGGTATGGGACCGGGGAGCTGTTTTTT.

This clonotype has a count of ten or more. CDR3 in amino acids: CATSDSVTSGLYNEQFF. CDR3 nucleotides: TGTGCCACCAGTGATTCCGTGACTAGCGGGTTATACAATGAGCAGTTCTTC. The rearrangement links TRBV24-1 to TRBJ2-1, with 10 bases matching TRBD2. Trimming removed 2 bases from V and 4 bases from J; junction bases left unmatched: 7. In germline, CDR1 is KGHDR, CDR2 SFDVKD. The CDR3 sequence is 17 residues long.

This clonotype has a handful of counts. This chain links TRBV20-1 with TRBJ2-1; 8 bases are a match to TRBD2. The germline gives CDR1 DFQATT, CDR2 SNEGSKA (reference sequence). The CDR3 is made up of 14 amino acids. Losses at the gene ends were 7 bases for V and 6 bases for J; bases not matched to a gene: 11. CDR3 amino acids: CSGKSGRGANEQFF. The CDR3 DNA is TGCAGTGGGAAGAGCGGGAGAGGAGCCAATGAGCAGTTCTTC.